These 8 T cell receptor beta chains share one sample of origin, sequenced in a study of CD8+ T cells in alopecia areata (dated by TCRdb to the late 2010s). The sample's time point label is to be understood as: less than five weeks on oral tofacitinib. The intended sense of this specimen's treatment or condition label: oral pan-JAK inhibitor, 5-10 mg twice daily. Library method: the immunoSEQ multiplex PCR assay. For TCR sequencing, RNA was extracted from every sample and reverse transcribed into cDNA to serve as template. Here the immuneACCESS table is served through TCRdb, limited to in-frame sequences with V and J called. Missing clones are a known gap in these copies; in checked studies unresolved V genes cover under half, and the rest lacks a known reason. The table for this sample lists fewer than 250,000 clones; around 65% of them were counted only once. The ten largest clones take up more than 3.5% of the sample.

The sequencing here drew on CD4+ T cells sorted from blood, taken at week 4, from a patient treated with tofacitinib. The source is a human donor with alopecia areata.

This clone was seen just once. V and J are TRBV27 and TRBJ2-4; perhaps D is TRBD1 or TRBD2 (6 bases each). CDR3 length equals 13 residues. The V gene's germline CDR1 is MNHEY and CDR2 SMNVEV (reference sequence). The germline V and J ends were trimmed by 10 bases and 1 base, with 11 bases remaining between them. The CDR3 spells CAKWGAAKNIQYF. The CDR3 DNA reads as TGTGCCAAGTGGGGGGCGGCCAAAAACATTCAGTACTTC.

The V gene is TRBV6-5, the J gene TRBJ2-3; D unclear. Germline lookup yields CDR1 MNHEY and CDR2 SVGAGI. This CDR3 has 14 residues. Deletions cut 0 bases from V and 2 bases from J, with 6 bases between. CDR3 DNA sequence: TGTGCCAGCAGTTACTCGACCAACACAGATACGCAGTATTTT. Residues: CASSYSTNTDTQYF.

The sample holds one count of this clone. Written as DNA, the CDR3 is TGTGCCTGGAGTGTAGGGGGTATCATTGAAGCTTTCTTT. Translating it yields CAWSVGGIIEAFF. The chain recombines TRBV30 with TRBJ1-1, with D possibly matching TRBD1 (6 bases). V shed 0 bases and J shed 7 bases, with 12 bases lying between them. This CDR3 is built from 13 residues. The V gene's germline CDR1 is GTSNPN and CDR2 SVGIG (reference sequence).

V usage is TRBV6-6 and J usage is TRBJ2-7; the D is unclear. The germline V gene encodes CDR1 MNHNY and CDR2 SVGAGI (reference sequence). Trimming took 8 bases from V and 1 from J, leaving 12 bases between them. The CDR3 contains 13 residues. The CDR3 sequence: CASAPAPSYEQYF. The CDR3 bases are TGTGCCAGCGCCCCGGCCCCGTCCTACGAGCAGTACTTC.

V is TRBV2 and J is TRBJ2-7; TRBD1 matches 7 bases. CDR1 SNHLY and CDR2 FYNNEI come from the germline V gene. This CDR3 has 12 amino acids. J lost 7 bases, V lost 7 bases, and 7 bases had no gene match. CDR3 bases: TGTGCCAGCAACAGACAGGGCGGGGAGCAGTACTTC. Translating gives CASNRQGGEQYF.

V gene TRBV4-3 combines with J gene TRBJ2-3; 9 bases are shared with TRBD2. The V segment lost 1 base and the J segment 4 bases; nucleotides outside the gene matches: 9. Germline V gene sequence: CDR1 LGHNA, CDR2 YSLEER. CDR3 length: 17 amino acids. CDR3 nucleotide sequence: TGCGCCAGCAGCCAAGGTCACGCGGGGGGGGCGGCAGATACGCAGTATTTT. Its translation: CASSQGHAGGAADTQYF.

With regard to this clone: The same CDR3 also results from other DNA sequences found in this sample. CDR3 DNA: TGCGCCAGCAGCCTAGAAGAGACCCAGTACTTC. Residues: CASSLEETQYF. The chain is built from TRBV5-1 and TRBJ2-5; D unresolved. Per germline, CDR1 SGHRS and CDR2 YFSETQ. V lost 4 bases, J lost 3 bases, and 4 bases lay in between. The CDR3 consists of 11 residues. The full variable domain, its missing parts supplied by reference TRBV5-1 and TRBJ2-5, is KAGVTQTPRYLIKTRGQQVTLSCSPISGHRSVSWYQQTPGQGLQFLFEYFSETQRNKGNFPGRFSGRQFSNSRSEMNVSTLELGDSALYLCASSLEETQYFGPGTRLLVL.

This chain uses TRBV20-1 with TRBJ1-2, with D hard to call. The CDR3 consists of 11 residues. Per germline, CDR1 DFQATT and CDR2 SNEGSKA (reference sequence). The V end was cut by 4 bases, the J end by 4 bases, with 7 bases between. The CDR3 protein is CSAKVAYGYTF. The DNA of the CDR3 is TGCAGTGCTAAGGTGGCCTATGGCTACACCTTC.